Each of the 18 T cell receptor beta chains below was sequenced from the same sample in a study of CD8+ T cells in alopecia areata. RNA extraction was followed by reverse transcription into cDNA, which acted as the sequencing template. The protocol was immunoSEQ multiplex PCR, while the TCRdb copy is restricted to in-frame clones and leaves out a portion. Counted here are some 99,000 clones, roughly 42% occurring once; the ten biggest clones make up 0.6% to 0.85%. Sequenced input: CD4+ T cells sorted from blood. The receptor set was obtained from a human donor with alopecia areata.

The rearrangement links TRBV30 to TRBJ2-4; D gene uncertain. The CDR3 runs 13 residues. Per the germline V gene, CDR1 is GTSNPN and CDR2 is SVGIG (reference sequence). Deletions cut 2 bases from V and 6 bases from J, with 11 bases between. CDR3 in amino acids: CAWSYPAPNIQYF. DNA of the CDR3: TGTGCCTGGAGTTACCCGGCCCCAAACATTCAGTACTTC.

The table lists this clone with a few counts. The rearrangement links TRBV28 to TRBJ2-4, with TRBD1 as a possible D gene (6 bases). V was pared by 6 bases and J by 3 bases, with 9 bases between. This CDR3 region has 13 residues. Germline CDR1 MDHEN, CDR2 SYDVKM. In DNA, the CDR3 is TGTGCCAGCAGGACAGGAAGCAAAAACATTCAGTACTTC. This codes for CASRTGSKNIQYF. The entire variable domain, with the rest obtained from reference TRBV28 and TRBJ2-4, is as follows: DVKVTQSSRYLVKRTGEKVFLECVQDMDHENMFWYRQDPGLGLRLIYFSYDVKMKEKGDIPEGYSVSREKKERFSLILESASTNQTSMYLCASRTGSKNIQYFGAGTRLSVL.

This clone turned up a few times. This sequence joins TRBV7-9 and TRBJ1-1, with unresolved D. Trimming took off 3 bases at V and 4 bases at J, with 12 bases between the two ends. Germline-derived CDR1 and CDR2 are SEHNR and FQNEAQ (reference sequence). The CDR3 runs to 14 residues. The CDR3 protein is CASSLVGLFTEAFF. The CDR3 coding sequence is TGTGCCAGCAGCTTGGTCGGGCTGTTCACTGAAGCTTTCTTT.

This clone was counted once. CDR3 DNA: TGCGCCAGCAGCTTGAGGGCAAGGTCCTACAATGAGCAGTTCTTC. Protein sequence: CASSLRARSYNEQFF. The chain couples TRBV5-1 to TRBJ2-1, with D hard to call. The CDR3 runs to 15 residues. Germline lookup yields CDR1 SGHRS and CDR2 YFSETQ. Trimming removed 1 base from V and 1 base from J, with 9 bases in between.

This chain uses TRBV27 with TRBJ2-7; possibly TRBD1 for D (6 bases). The CDR3 consists of 12 residues. Germline V gene lookup returns CDR1 MNHEY and CDR2 SMNVEV (reference sequence). Trimming pared 4 bases from V and 3 bases from J, leaving 7 bases between. This CDR3 is CASSSQGYEQYF. The CDR3 coding sequence is TGTGCCAGCAGTTCACAGGGCTACGAGCAGTACTTC.

The chain is built from TRBV29-1 and TRBJ2-7; D not resolved. Germline CDR1 SQVTM, CDR2 ANQGSEA. Trimming cost V 4 bases and J 5 bases, with 9 bases left between them. The CDR3 length is 11 residues. The chain's CDR3 is CSVGPANEQYF. The CDR3 DNA reads as TGCAGCGTTGGCCCCGCCAACGAGCAGTACTTC.

This clone was seen more than once but under ten times. V and J are TRBV27 and TRBJ1-6; weak D call: TRBD1 (5 bases). In germline, CDR1 is MNHEY, CDR2 SMNVEV (reference sequence). The length of the CDR3 is 14 residues. The germline V and J ends were trimmed by 3 bases and 10 bases, with 13 bases remaining between them. In DNA form, the CDR3 reads TGTGCCAGCAGTTTCGGCAGGGCGAGGTCACCCCTCCACTTT. Encoded protein: CASSFGRARSPLHF.

By share of the sample, this clone is medium-sized. The chain recombines TRBV28 with TRBJ2-1, with D perhaps matching TRBD1 or TRBD2 (6 bases each). Germline lookup yields CDR1 MDHEN and CDR2 SYDVKM. V was pared by 2 bases and J by 7 bases, with 15 bases between. The CDR3 is 15 amino acids. The CDR3 loop is CASSLVGGRENEQFF. The CDR3 DNA is TGTGCCAGCAGTTTAGTTGGGGGGCGAGAGAATGAGCAGTTCTTC.

Here the CDR3 reads CASTTGTNNEQFF. The CDR3 bases are TGTGCCTCGACTACCGGGACCAACAATGAGCAGTTCTTC. The J gene is TRBJ2-1, the V gene TRBV30; D possibly uses TRBD1 or TRBD2 (5 bases each). Germline assignment: CDR1 GTSNPN and CDR2 SVGIG (reference sequence). The length of the CDR3 is 13 residues. The germline V and J ends were trimmed by 7 bases and 5 bases, with 15 bases remaining between them.

This clone was recorded only once. V gene TRBV25-1 combines with J gene TRBJ1-5, with a weak D call TRBD1 (5 bases). The CDR3 loop spans 12 amino acids. Germline V gene data show CDR1 as MGHDK and CDR2 as SYGVNS. V lost 4 bases and J 9 bases, leaving 10 bases between the germline ends. The CDR3 region has the DNA TGTGCCAGCAGTGCCGGACACGGGCCCCAGCATTTT. Translated, it gives CASSAGHGPQHF.

The rearrangement uses TRBV14 and TRBJ2-1, with TRBD1 as a possible D gene (5 bases). Germline loops: CDR1 SGHDN, CDR2 FVKESK. V was clipped by 3 bases and J by 2 bases, with 14 bases between them. The CDR3 has 16 residues. The DNA for the CDR3 is TGTGCCAGCAGCCATCTTAGGGGTACGGCCTACAATGAGCAGTTCTTC. Protein product: CASSHLRGTAYNEQFF.

The rearrangement uses TRBV14 and TRBJ1-5, with D possibly TRBD1 on 5 matching bases. The germline CDR1 and CDR2 sequences are SGHDN and FVKESK. V was cut by 6 bases and J by 4 bases, with 7 bases left in between. This CDR3 is 12 amino acids long. In nucleotides, the CDR3 is TGTGCCAGCAGTCAGGGTAATCAGCCCCAGCATTTT. Its translation: CASSQGNQPQHF.

CDR3 protein: CASSERLGSTQEQYF. In nucleotides, the CDR3 is TGTGCCAGCAGTGAAAGACTCGGGTCTACCCAAGAGCAGTACTTC. The rearrangement links TRBV2 to TRBJ2-7; D gene unclear. From germline, CDR1 is SNHLY and CDR2 FYNNEI. V was shortened by 2 bases and J by 7 bases, with 18 bases between the two germline ends. There are 15 residues in the CDR3.

V is TRBV2 and J is TRBJ1-1; D call uncertain. Trimming took off 8 bases at V and 1 base at J, with 11 bases between the two ends. CDR3 length: 13 residues. CDR1 and CDR2 from the germline V gene are SNHLY and FYNNEI. The CDR3 nucleotides are TGTGCCAGCCTTGTGTACAGGAACACTGAAGCTTTCTTT. It encodes CASLVYRNTEAFF.

In its sample, this clone was seen a few times. As DNA, the CDR3 is TGTGCCAGCAGTTACCAGGGCGGCCCTCGTGGAAACACCATATATTTT. Amino acid sequence: CASSYQGGPRGNTIYF. The chain joins TRBV6-5 to TRBJ1-3, with a weak D call TRBD1 (5 bases). The germline CDR1 and CDR2 sequences are MNHEY and SVGAGI. The CDR3 extends over 16 amino acids. Trimming took 2 bases from V and 3 from J, leaving 14 bases between them.

V gene TRBV5-1 combines with J gene TRBJ1-6; tentative D call: TRBD1 (5 bases). CDR1 is SGHRS, CDR2 YFSETQ, per germline. Trimming left V 4 bases short and J 10 bases short, with 18 bases between. This CDR3 has 15 amino acids. DNA of the CDR3: TGCGCCAGCAGCACCGGCCGACAGTCCGGGTCACCCCTCCACTTT. The encoded protein is CASSTGRQSGSPLHF.

J is TRBJ2-5 and V is TRBV5-1; tentative D call: TRBD2 (5 bases). The germline gives CDR1 SGHRS, CDR2 YFSETQ. The V gene lost 5 bases and the J gene lost 5 bases, with 10 bases spanning the gap. This CDR3 region has 12 residues. CDR3 DNA sequence: TGCGCCAGCAGAGAGGGAACCGAGACCCAGTACTTC. Its translation is CASREGTETQYF.

Only one count was recorded for this clone. The V gene is TRBV29-1, the J gene TRBJ1-5; D gene uncertain. V lost 3 bases to trimming and J lost 2 bases, with 11 bases between them. The CDR3 consists of 14 residues. Germline V CDR1 and CDR2: SQVTM, ANQGSEA. The CDR3: CSVESQPCNQPQHF. CDR3 sequence (DNA): TGCAGCGTTGAGAGTCAGCCTTGCAATCAGCCCCAGCATTTT.